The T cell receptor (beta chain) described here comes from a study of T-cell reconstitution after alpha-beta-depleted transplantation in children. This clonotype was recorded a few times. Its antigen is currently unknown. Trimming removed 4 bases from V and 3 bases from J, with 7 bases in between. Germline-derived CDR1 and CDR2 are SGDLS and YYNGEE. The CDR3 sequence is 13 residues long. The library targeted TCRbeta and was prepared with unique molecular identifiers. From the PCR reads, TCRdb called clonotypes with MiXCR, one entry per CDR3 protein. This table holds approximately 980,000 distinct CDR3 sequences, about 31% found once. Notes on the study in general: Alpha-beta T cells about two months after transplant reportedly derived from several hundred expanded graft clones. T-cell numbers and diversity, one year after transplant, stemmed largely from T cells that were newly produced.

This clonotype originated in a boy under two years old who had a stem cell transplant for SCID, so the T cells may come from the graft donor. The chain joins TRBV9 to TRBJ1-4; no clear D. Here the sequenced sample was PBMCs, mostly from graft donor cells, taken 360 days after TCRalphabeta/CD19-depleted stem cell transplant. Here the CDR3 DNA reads TGTGCCAGCAGCCTCGACCCTAATGAAAAACTGTTTTTT. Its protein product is CASSLDPNEKLFF.